This TCR beta chain was profiled in a study of vaccination and CD4 T cells after COVID-19. The germline V gene encodes CDR1 DFQATT and CDR2 SNEGSKA (reference sequence). Trimming removed 5 bases from V and 3 bases from J, with 16 bases in between. The CDR3 loop spans 15 amino acids. As for this clonotype: Its specificity is not known.

Sequencing of DNA taken from cultured CD4+ T cells relied on the Oncomine TCR Beta short-read assay. One entry per CDR3 protein results from TCRdb running MiXCR on the PCR reads. The sample includes under 15,000 distinct CDR3 sequences, about 59% seen only once; the top ten take 6% to 7.5%. Regarding treatment: approximately nine-day PBMC culture with coronavirus spike peptide pools or control peptides (ViraFEST assay). ViraFEST enlarged antigen-specific T cell populations with peptide pools and afterwards sequenced TCRs. The TCR originated in a human donor who had recovered from COVID-19. The chain uses TRBV20-1 and TRBJ2-2; D is unclear. The sample consisted of CD4+ T cells from blood, cultured in vitro. The CDR3 spells CSASNTEAYTGELFF. DNA of the CDR3: TGCAGTGCTTCAAATACCGAGGCATACACCGGGGAGCTGTTTTTT.